This is a list of T cell receptor beta chains from one sample in a study of T cells in Graves' hyperthyroidism and ophthalmopathy. TCRdb ran MiXCR on the multiplex PCR reads and lists one entry per CDR3 protein. The sample consists of a few hundred thousand distinct CDR3 sequences, 15% to 17% of them appearing once. Sequencing was done on a sample of blood. The receptors stem from a woman aged 18-29 years with Graves' hyperthyroidism. Both conserved end residues are part of each CDR3. A D gene is named only where the DNA matches it firmly. Size tells how often a clone was seen (once, few, many) or the class of an expanded clone, and some rows leave it out.

V gene: TRBV14
D gene: NA
clone size: many
J gene: TRBJ2-1
CDR3 DNA: TGTGCCAGCAGCCAAGAGTCGAGAAGATCTGCTCTATACAATGAGCAGTTCTTC
CDR3 protein: CASSQESRRSALYNEQFF

V gene: TRBV7-9
D gene: NA
clone size: few
J gene: TRBJ1-4
CDR3 DNA: TGTGCCAGCAGCTTAGGCAGGGGTGATGAAAAACTGTTTTTT
CDR3 protein: CASSLGRGDEKLFF

V gene: TRBV6-4
D gene: NA
clone size: few
J gene: TRBJ1-4
CDR3 DNA: TGTGCCAGCAGTTCAACCGGGACCGGAGGGGAAAAACTGTTTTTT
CDR3 protein: CASSSTGTGGEKLFF

V gene: TRBV20-1
D gene: NA
clone size: many
J gene: TRBJ1-1
CDR3 DNA: TGCAGTGCTAGAGATCATACGGCAACTGAAGCTTTCTTT
CDR3 protein: CSARDHTATEAFF

V gene: TRBV4-1
D gene: TRBD1
clone size: few
J gene: TRBJ1-1
CDR3 DNA: TGCGCCAGCAGCCAGATTCCGGGACAGGGGGTCCCTGAAGCTTTCTTT
CDR3 protein: CASSQIPGQGVPEAFF

V gene: TRBV18
D gene: NA
clone size: few
J gene: TRBJ1-1
CDR3 DNA: TGTGCCAGCTCGCCGCAACAGGCGAACACTGAAGCTTTCTTT
CDR3 protein: CASSPQQANTEAFF

V gene: TRBV12-3/TRBV12-4
D gene: NA
clone size: many
J gene: TRBJ1-5
CDR3 DNA: TGTGCCAGCAGTTCCTCGAGGTCGAGGAATCAGCCCCAGCATTTT
CDR3 protein: CASSSSRSRNQPQHF

V gene: TRBV7-2
D gene: NA
clone size: many
J gene: TRBJ1-1
CDR3 DNA: TGTGCCAGCAGCTTAAGTCTAGGGATGAACACTGAAGCTTTCTTT
CDR3 protein: CASSLSLGMNTEAFF

V gene: TRBV4-3
D gene: TRBD1
clone size: few
J gene: TRBJ2-1
CDR3 DNA: TGCGCCAGCAGCCTCGGGACAGGGGATAATGAGCAGTTCTTC
CDR3 protein: CASSLGTGDNEQFF

V gene: TRBV11-2
D gene: NA
clone size: many
J gene: TRBJ2-5
CDR3 DNA: TGTGCCAGCAGCTTAGAGCTCGGGGTCAGAGAAGAGACCCAGTACTTC
CDR3 protein: CASSLELGVREETQYF

V gene: TRBV11-1
D gene: NA
clone size: many
J gene: TRBJ2-2
CDR3 DNA: TGTGCCAGCACTCCCGGGTCTCACACCGGGGAGCTGTTTTTT
CDR3 protein: CASTPGSHTGELFF

V gene: TRBV20-1
D gene: TRBD1
clone size: few
J gene: TRBJ1-2
CDR3 DNA: TGCAGTGCTAACTCCTACCGGGACAGGGGCTATGGCTACACCTTC
CDR3 protein: CSANSYRDRGYGYTF

V gene: TRBV14
D gene: TRBD2
clone size: NA
J gene: TRBJ2-7
CDR3 DNA: TGTGCCAGCAGCCAAAACGATATGAAGACAACGGCGGGAGAAACCTCCTACGAGCAGTACTTC
CDR3 protein: CASSQNDMKTTAGETSYEQYF

V gene: TRBV2
D gene: NA
clone size: many
J gene: TRBJ1-1
CDR3 DNA: TGTGCCAGCAGTGAAGCGGGGGACACTGAAGCTTTCTTT
CDR3 protein: CASSEAGDTEAFF

V gene: TRBV5-1
D gene: NA
clone size: many
J gene: TRBJ1-1
CDR3 DNA: TGCGCCAGCAGCTTAAGGACCGGGGCTAACACTGAAGCTTTCTTT
CDR3 protein: CASSLRTGANTEAFF

V gene: TRBV7-2
D gene: NA
clone size: many
J gene: TRBJ1-2
CDR3 DNA: TGTGCCAGCAGCTTATATTCGAGGGCAGGGGATGGCTACACCTTC
CDR3 protein: CASSLYSRAGDGYTF

V gene: TRBV6-1
D gene: NA
clone size: many
J gene: TRBJ1-2
CDR3 DNA: TGTGCCAGCAGTTCCTATGGCTACACCTTC
CDR3 protein: CASSSYGYTF

V gene: TRBV6-2/TRBV6-3
D gene: NA
clone size: NA
J gene: TRBJ1-1
CDR3 DNA: TGTGCCAGCAGGCCCTATATGACAGGCGTCATGAACACTGAAGCTTTCTTT
CDR3 protein: CASRPYMTGVMNTEAFF

V gene: TRBV20-1
D gene: NA
clone size: many
J gene: TRBJ1-1
CDR3 DNA: TGCAGTGCTAAACCCCTCCGGGGGGCGGACACTGAAGCTTTCTTT
CDR3 protein: CSAKPLRGADTEAFF

V gene: TRBV2
D gene: NA
clone size: NA
J gene: TRBJ1-4
CDR3 DNA: TGTGCCAGCAGTGAGGACACTAATGAAAAACTGTTTTTT
CDR3 protein: CASSEDTNEKLFF

V gene: TRBV24-1
D gene: NA
clone size: NA
J gene: TRBJ2-7
CDR3 DNA: TGTGCCACCAGTGATTTGGATCGTCGCCAGCAGTACTTC
CDR3 protein: CATSDLDRRQQYF

V gene: TRBV9
D gene: NA
clone size: few
J gene: TRBJ1-1
CDR3 DNA: TGTGCCAGCAGCGTCTCCCCACGAGTAGGGGACACTGAAGCTTTCTTT
CDR3 protein: CASSVSPRVGDTEAFF

V gene: TRBV9
D gene: NA
clone size: NA
J gene: TRBJ1-2
CDR3 DNA: TGTGCCAGCAGCGCGGAAGGGACTGCGGTTGGGGGCTACACCTTC
CDR3 protein: CASSAEGTAVGGYTF

V gene: TRBV11-2
D gene: NA
clone size: many
J gene: TRBJ1-1
CDR3 DNA: TGTGCCAGCAGCTTAGATAAAGTGTTGGGTCCGGGGGAGAACACTGAAGCTTTCTTT
CDR3 protein: CASSLDKVLGPGENTEAFF

V gene: TRBV5-1
D gene: TRBD1
clone size: NA
J gene: TRBJ1-2
CDR3 DNA: TGCGCCAGCAGCCCGAGACAGGGAAGGAACTATGGCTACACCTTC
CDR3 protein: CASSPRQGRNYGYTF

V gene: TRBV11-2
D gene: NA
clone size: many
J gene: TRBJ2-7
CDR3 DNA: TGTGCCAGCAGGAGGGTGGCGGGACCCTACGAGCAGTACTTC
CDR3 protein: CASRRVAGPYEQYF

V gene: TRBV4-1
D gene: NA
clone size: NA
J gene: TRBJ2-1
CDR3 DNA: TGCGCCAGCAGCTCCCCCTGGGTTCAGAATGAGCAGTTCTTC
CDR3 protein: CASSSPWVQNEQFF

V gene: TRBV5-1
D gene: NA
clone size: NA
J gene: TRBJ2-3
CDR3 DNA: TGCGCCAGCAGCTTGCGTGGGACTGGAGGATCCACAGATACGCAGTATTTT
CDR3 protein: CASSLRGTGGSTDTQYF

V gene: TRBV19
D gene: TRBD1
clone size: many
J gene: TRBJ1-1
CDR3 DNA: TGTGCCAGTAGTAAGATCGGGACAGGGGGCGTACGAGCTTTCTTT
CDR3 protein: CASSKIGTGGVRAFF

V gene: TRBV6-2/TRBV6-3
D gene: NA
clone size: many
J gene: TRBJ2-7
CDR3 DNA: TGTGCCAGCACCTTTTTCATGACAGGGACTAGAAACGAGCAGTACTTC
CDR3 protein: CASTFFMTGTRNEQYF

V gene: TRBV6-1
D gene: TRBD2
clone size: few
J gene: TRBJ2-5
CDR3 DNA: TGTGCCACCAGGCCCTGGCTAGCGGGAGATGAGGAGACCCAGTACTTC
CDR3 protein: CATRPWLAGDEETQYF

V gene: TRBV9
D gene: TRBD1
clone size: few
J gene: TRBJ2-5
CDR3 DNA: TGTGCCAGCAACCTTGGACAGGATCAAGAGACCCAGTACTTC
CDR3 protein: CASNLGQDQETQYF

V gene: TRBV19
D gene: NA
clone size: NA
J gene: TRBJ2-1
CDR3 DNA: TGTGCCAGTAGTACCTCGCGGGTCAATGAGCAGTTCTTC
CDR3 protein: CASSTSRVNEQFF

V gene: TRBV10-1
D gene: NA
clone size: NA
J gene: TRBJ2-3
CDR3 DNA: TGCGCCAGCAGTCCGCGGGACCCCAGCACAGATACGCAGTATTTT
CDR3 protein: CASSPRDPSTDTQYF

V gene: TRBV9
D gene: NA
clone size: NA
J gene: TRBJ2-3
CDR3 DNA: TGTGCCAGCAGTACCAGTGGGCAGGCTACGCAGTATTTT
CDR3 protein: CASSTSGQATQYF

V gene: TRBV3-1
D gene: NA
clone size: NA
J gene: TRBJ2-1
CDR3 DNA: TGTGCCAGCAGCCATACAGGGACGAGCTCCTACAATGAGCAGTTCTTC
CDR3 protein: CASSHTGTSSYNEQFF

V gene: TRBV20-1
D gene: NA
clone size: many
J gene: TRBJ1-1
CDR3 DNA: TGCAGTGCTAGAGACCCGACAGGCACTGAAGCTTTCTTT
CDR3 protein: CSARDPTGTEAFF

V gene: TRBV5-5
D gene: NA
clone size: many
J gene: TRBJ1-6
CDR3 DNA: TGTGCCAGCAGCCCATTCCCGCAGGGGCGGAATTCACCCCTCCACTTT
CDR3 protein: CASSPFPQGRNSPLHF

V gene: TRBV5-1
D gene: NA
clone size: many
J gene: TRBJ1-1
CDR3 DNA: TGCGCCAGCAGCGTGTCCTTCACCCAGAACACTGAAGCTTTCTTT
CDR3 protein: CASSVSFTQNTEAFF

V gene: TRBV9
D gene: TRBD2
clone size: few
J gene: TRBJ2-3
CDR3 DNA: TGTGCCAGCAGCGTGGGGACTAGCGGTTGGACAGATACGCAGTATTTT
CDR3 protein: CASSVGTSGWTDTQYF

V gene: TRBV18
D gene: NA
clone size: NA
J gene: TRBJ2-3
CDR3 DNA: TGTGCCAGCTCACCGCTAGCCATTAGCACAGATACGCAGTATTTT
CDR3 protein: CASSPLAISTDTQYF

V gene: TRBV3-1
D gene: TRBD2
clone size: many
J gene: TRBJ2-2
CDR3 DNA: TGTGCCAGCAGCCCAGTAGCGGGAACGAACACCGGGGAGCTGTTTTTT
CDR3 protein: CASSPVAGTNTGELFF